Sequencing of this T cell receptor (beta chain) was carried out in a study of technical replicates of blood from a few donors. The CDR3 covers 14 residues. Germline V gives CDR1 SGHRS, CDR2 YFSETQ. V lost 0 bases, J lost 4 bases, and 2 bases stayed unmatched. TCRdb keeps only in-frame clones here, not all; method: immunoSEQ multiplex PCR. In the table there are tens of thousands of clones, 91% of which are singletons. Sample: PBMCs. The rearrangement links TRBV5-1 to TRBJ1-1; 8 nucleotides align to TRBD1. The clonotype was recovered from a human donor in good health. Some clones in this sample may be carry-over from other donors' samples. The CDR3: CASSLDRGGTEAFF. The CDR3, as DNA: TGCGCCAGCAGCTTGGACAGGGGGGGCACTGAAGCTTTCTTT.